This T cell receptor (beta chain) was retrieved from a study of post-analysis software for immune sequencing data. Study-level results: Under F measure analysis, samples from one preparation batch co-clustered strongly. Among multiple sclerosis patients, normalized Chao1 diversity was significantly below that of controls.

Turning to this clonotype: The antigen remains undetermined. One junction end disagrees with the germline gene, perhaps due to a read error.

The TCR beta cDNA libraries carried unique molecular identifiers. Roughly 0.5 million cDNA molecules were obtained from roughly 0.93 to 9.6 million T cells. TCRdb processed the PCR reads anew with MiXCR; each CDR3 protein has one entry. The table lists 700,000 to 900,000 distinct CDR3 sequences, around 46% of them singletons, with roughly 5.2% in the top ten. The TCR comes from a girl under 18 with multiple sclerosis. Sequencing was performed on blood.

CDR3 in amino acids: CAVSPPGDLGDEQYF. In DNA, the CDR3 is TGTGCCGTCAGTCCTCCTGGGGATTTGGGCGACGAGCAGTACTTC. The chain has TRBV10-3 and TRBJ2-7; D unclear. Germline CDR1 and CDR2: ENHRY and SYGVKD. The CDR3 contains 15 residues.